This T cell receptor beta chain comes out of a study of cytomegalovirus exposure and HLA in healthy donors. Study as a whole: The same platform was used for the 95 to 150 validation repertoires and the roughly 730 first-cohort repertoires, a later analysis reported.

The length of the CDR3 is 14 residues. Germline loops: CDR1 SGHKS, CDR2 YYEKEE (reference sequence). Trimming cost V 1 base and J 5 bases, with 13 bases left between them. This clone came up a few times. Sequencing was performed with immunoSEQ multiplex PCR; in TCRdb, only in-frame clones are kept and a portion is missing. The sample has roughly 310,000 clones, roughly 86% seen once. The sequencing input was PBMCs. The rearrangement links TRBV5-5 to TRBJ2-7; D is possibly TRBD2 (6 bases). The sequence was obtained from a man aged 30-40 years in good health and CMV-seronegative. DNA for the CDR3: TGTGCCAGCAGCTTGCTTAGCGGACTGGACGAGCAGTACTTC. Its protein product is CASSLLSGLDEQYF.